The entry below gives a single T cell receptor beta chain sequence along with its context. This entry belongs to a study of blood T cell repertoires in COVID-19. As for the study in general: PBMCs, B-cell-depleted T cells, or T cells were the source of the cDNA or gDNA that made up the material.

Germline loops: CDR1 LNHNV, CDR2 YYDKDF (reference sequence). This CDR3 region has 16 residues. The V gene lost 4 bases and the J gene lost 9 bases, with 19 bases spanning the gap. The study drew participants aged roughly 18 to 95 years from around 24 US areas. Authors' analysis steps: Amplification of reference gene primers was used by the study to estimate nucleated cell counts. The repertoire was sequenced with immunoSEQ multiplex PCR; TCRdb's copy has only in-frame clones and lacks some. V and J calls and clone size come straight from that table; D and trimming were deduced from the DNA. Here the sample spans under 250,000 clones, around 85% being singletons.

The source is a woman in her 50s with acute COVID-19. Sequencing was done on a sample of PBMCs or T cells enriched from blood (not recorded which). V gene TRBV15 combines with J gene TRBJ1-6, with no clear D. This CDR3 is CATSMEGSRILSPLHF. The CDR3 coding sequence is TGTGCCACCAGCATGGAGGGCAGTAGGATTCTTTCACCCCTCCACTTT. The complete variable domain, with remaining parts taken from reference TRBV15 and TRBJ1-6, reads DAMVIQNPRYQVTQFGKPVTLSCSQTLNHNVMYWYQQKSSQAPKLLFHYYDKDFNNEADTPDNFQSRRPNTSFCFLDIRSPGLGDTAMYLCATSMEGSRILSPLHFGNGTRLTVT.